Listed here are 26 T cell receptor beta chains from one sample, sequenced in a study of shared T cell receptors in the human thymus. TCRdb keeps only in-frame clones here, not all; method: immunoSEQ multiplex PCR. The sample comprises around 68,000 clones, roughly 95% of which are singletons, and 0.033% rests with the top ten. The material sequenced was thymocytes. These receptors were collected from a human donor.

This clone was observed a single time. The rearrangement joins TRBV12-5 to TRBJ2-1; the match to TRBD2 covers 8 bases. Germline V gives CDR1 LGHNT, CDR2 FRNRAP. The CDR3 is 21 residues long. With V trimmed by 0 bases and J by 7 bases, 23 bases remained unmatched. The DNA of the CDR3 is TGTGCTAGTGGTTTGGTACTCGGGTCTATTCCCGGGACTAGAATAAAGAATGAGCAGTTCTTC. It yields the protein CASGLVLGSIPGTRIKNEQFF.

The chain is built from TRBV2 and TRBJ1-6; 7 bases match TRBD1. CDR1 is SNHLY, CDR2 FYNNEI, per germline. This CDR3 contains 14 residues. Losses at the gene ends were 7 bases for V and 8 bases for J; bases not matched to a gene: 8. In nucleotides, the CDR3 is TGTGCCAGCAAAAGGGGACAGACCTATTCACCCCTCCACTTT. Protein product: CASKRGQTYSPLHF. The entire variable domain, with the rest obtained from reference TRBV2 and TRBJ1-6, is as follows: EPEVTQTPSHQVTQMGQEVILRCVPISNHLYFYWYRQILGQKVEFLVSFYNNEISEKSEIFDDQFSVERPDGSNFTLKIRSTKLEDSAMYFCASKRGQTYSPLHFGNGTRLTVT.

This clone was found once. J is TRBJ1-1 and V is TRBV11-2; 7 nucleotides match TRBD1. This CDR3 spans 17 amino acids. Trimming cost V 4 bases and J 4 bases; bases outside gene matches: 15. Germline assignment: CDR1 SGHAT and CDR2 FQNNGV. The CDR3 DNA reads TGTGCCAGCAGCTCCCTCGAAAGGGGGCGGGGGGCCACTGAAGCTTTCTTT. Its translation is CASSSLERGRGATEAFF.

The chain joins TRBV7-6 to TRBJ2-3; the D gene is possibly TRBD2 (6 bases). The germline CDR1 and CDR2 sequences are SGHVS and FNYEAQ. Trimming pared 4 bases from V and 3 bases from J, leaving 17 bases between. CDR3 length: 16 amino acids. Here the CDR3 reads CASSSRLGGPTDTQYF. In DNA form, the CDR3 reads TGTGCCAGCAGCTCGAGACTAGGCGGTCCAACAGATACGCAGTATTTT.

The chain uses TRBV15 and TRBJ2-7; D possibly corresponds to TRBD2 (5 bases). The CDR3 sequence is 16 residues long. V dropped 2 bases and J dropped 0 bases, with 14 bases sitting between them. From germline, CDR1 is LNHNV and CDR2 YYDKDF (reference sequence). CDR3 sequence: CATSRPTGVISYEQYF. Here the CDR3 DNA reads TGTGCCACCAGCAGACCTACCGGGGTTATCTCCTACGAGCAGTACTTC. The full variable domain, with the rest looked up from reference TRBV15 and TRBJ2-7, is DAMVIQNPRYQVTQFGKPVTLSCSQTLNHNVMYWYQQKSSQAPKLLFHYYDKDFNNEADTPDNFQSRRPNTSFCFLDIRSPGLGDTAMYLCATSRPTGVISYEQYFGPGTRLTVT.

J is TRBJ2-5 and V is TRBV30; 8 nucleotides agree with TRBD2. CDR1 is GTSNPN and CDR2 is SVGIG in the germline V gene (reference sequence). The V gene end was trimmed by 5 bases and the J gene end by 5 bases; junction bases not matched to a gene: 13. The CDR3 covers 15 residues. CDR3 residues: CAWGTTGGESETQYF. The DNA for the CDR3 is TGTGCCTGGGGAACCACCGGGGGGGAATCGGAGACCCAGTACTTC.

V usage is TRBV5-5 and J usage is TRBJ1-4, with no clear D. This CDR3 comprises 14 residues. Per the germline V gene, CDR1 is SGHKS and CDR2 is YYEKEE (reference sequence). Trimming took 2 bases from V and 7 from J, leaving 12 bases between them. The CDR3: CASSLGQEREKLFF. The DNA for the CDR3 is TGTGCCAGCAGCTTAGGTCAGGAGCGTGAAAAACTGTTTTTT.

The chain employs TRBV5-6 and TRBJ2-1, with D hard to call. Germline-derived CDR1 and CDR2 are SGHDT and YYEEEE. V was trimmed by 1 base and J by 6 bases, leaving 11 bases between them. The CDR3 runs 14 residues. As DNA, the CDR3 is TGTGCCAGCAGCTTGCCCCGAGTGGTCAATGAGCAGTTCTTC. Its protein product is CASSLPRVVNEQFF. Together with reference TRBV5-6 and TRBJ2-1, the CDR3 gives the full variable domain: DAGVTQSPTHLIKTRGQQVTLRCSPKSGHDTVSWYQQALGQGPQFIFQYYEEEERQRGNFPDRFSGHQFPNYSSELNVNALLLGDSALYLCASSLPRVVNEQFFGPGTRLTVL.

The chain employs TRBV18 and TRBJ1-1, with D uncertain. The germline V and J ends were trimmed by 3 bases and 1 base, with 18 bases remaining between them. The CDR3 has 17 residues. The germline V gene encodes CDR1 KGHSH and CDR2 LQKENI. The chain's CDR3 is CASSPSLTGAGNTEAFF. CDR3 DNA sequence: TGTGCCAGCTCACCTTCATTAACGGGAGCTGGGAACACTGAAGCTTTCTTT. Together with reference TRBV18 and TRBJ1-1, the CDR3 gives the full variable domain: NAGVMQNPRHLVRRRGQEARLRCSPMKGHSHVYWYRQLPEEGLKFMVYLQKENIIDESGMPKERFSAEFPKEGPSILRIQQVVRGDSAAYFCASSPSLTGAGNTEAFFGQGTRLTVV.

The CDR3 is CASSQTVGGGEQYF. The DNA for the CDR3 is TGTGCCAGCAGCCAGACCGTGGGGGGGGGCGAGCAGTACTTC. The chain employs TRBV7-6 and TRBJ2-7; 7 bases line up with TRBD2. V lost 5 bases to trimming and J lost 6 bases; unmatched junction nucleotides: 10. This CDR3 region has 14 residues. Germline lookup yields CDR1 SGHVS and CDR2 FNYEAQ.

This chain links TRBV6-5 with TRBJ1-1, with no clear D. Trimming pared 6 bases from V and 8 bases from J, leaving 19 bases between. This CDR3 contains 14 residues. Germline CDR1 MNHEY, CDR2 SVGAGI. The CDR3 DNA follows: TGTGCCAGCAGCTACGGGCAGAGGAGGACCGAAGCTTTCTTT. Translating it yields CASSYGQRRTEAFF.

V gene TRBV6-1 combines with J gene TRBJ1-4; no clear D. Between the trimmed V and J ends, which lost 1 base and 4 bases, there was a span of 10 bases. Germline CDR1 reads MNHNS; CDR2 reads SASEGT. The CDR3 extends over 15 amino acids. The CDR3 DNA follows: TGTGCCAGCAGTGAAGGGACCCGCTTTAATGAAAAACTGTTTTTT. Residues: CASSEGTRFNEKLFF.

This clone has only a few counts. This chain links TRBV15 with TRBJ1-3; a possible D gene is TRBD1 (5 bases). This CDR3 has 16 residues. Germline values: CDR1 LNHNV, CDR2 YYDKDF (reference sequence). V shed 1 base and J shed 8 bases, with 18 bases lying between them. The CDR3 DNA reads TGTGCCACCAGCAGAGTCCAGGGTCCAAAGGTGGACACCATATATTTT. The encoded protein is CATSRVQGPKVDTIYF.

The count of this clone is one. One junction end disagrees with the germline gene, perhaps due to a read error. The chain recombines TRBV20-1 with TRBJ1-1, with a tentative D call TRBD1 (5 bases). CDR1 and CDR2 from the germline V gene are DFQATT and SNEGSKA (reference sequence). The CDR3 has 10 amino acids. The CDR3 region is CSATGPRDPF. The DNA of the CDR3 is TGCAGTGCAACCGGGCCAAGGGACCCTTTT.

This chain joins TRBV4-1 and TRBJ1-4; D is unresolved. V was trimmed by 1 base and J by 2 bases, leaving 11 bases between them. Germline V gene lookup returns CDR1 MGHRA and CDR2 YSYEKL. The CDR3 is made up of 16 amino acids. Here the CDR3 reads CASSQVGEGTNEKLFF. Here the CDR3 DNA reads TGCGCCAGCAGCCAAGTAGGCGAAGGGACTAATGAAAAACTGTTTTTT.

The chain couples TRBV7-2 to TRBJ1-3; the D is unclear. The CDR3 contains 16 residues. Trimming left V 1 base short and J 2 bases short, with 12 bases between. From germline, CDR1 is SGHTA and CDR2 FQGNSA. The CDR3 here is CASSLVPPSAGNTIYF. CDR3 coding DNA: TGTGCCAGCAGCTTAGTCCCTCCATCGGCTGGAAACACCATATATTTT.

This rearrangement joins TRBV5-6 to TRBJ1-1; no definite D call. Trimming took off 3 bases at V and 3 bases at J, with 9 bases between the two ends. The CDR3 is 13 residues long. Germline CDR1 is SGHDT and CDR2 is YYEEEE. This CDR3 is CASSYPRYTEAFF. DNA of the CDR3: TGTGCCAGCAGCTACCCACGGTACACTGAAGCTTTCTTT.

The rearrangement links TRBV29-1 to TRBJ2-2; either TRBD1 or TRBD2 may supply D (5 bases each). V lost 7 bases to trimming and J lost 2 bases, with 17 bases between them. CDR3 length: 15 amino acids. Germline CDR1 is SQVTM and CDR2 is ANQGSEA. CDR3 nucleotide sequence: TGCAGCGCGGTGGCCGGGACCGTAAACACCGGGGAGCTGTTTTTT. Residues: CSAVAGTVNTGELFF.

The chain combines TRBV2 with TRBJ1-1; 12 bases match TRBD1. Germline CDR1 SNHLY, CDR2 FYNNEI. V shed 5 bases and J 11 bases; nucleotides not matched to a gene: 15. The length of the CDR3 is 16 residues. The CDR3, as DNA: TGTGCCAGCAGTCCGGGGACAGGGGGCGTCTTTTGGTACGCTTTCTTT. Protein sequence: CASSPGTGGVFWYAFF. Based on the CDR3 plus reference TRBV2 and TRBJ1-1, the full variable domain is EPEVTQTPSHQVTQMGQEVILRCVPISNHLYFYWYRQILGQKVEFLVSFYNNEISEKSEIFDDQFSVERPDGSNFTLKIRSTKLEDSAMYFCASSPGTGGVFWYAFFGQGTRLTVV.

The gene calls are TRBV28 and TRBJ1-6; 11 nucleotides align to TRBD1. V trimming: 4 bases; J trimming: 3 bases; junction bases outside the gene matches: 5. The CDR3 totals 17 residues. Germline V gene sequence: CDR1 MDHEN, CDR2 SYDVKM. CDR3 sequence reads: CASSSDRGRHYNSPLHF. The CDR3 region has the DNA TGTGCCAGCAGTTCGGACAGGGGGCGACACTATAATTCACCCCTCCACTTT.

The CDR3 DNA follows: TGTGCCAGCAGTGGACAGGGGACTAATGAAAAACTGTTTTTT. Protein: CASSGQGTNEKLFF. The rearrangement uses TRBV25-1 and TRBJ1-4; 8 nucleotides agree with TRBD1. Trimming at V came to 4 bases and at J to 2 bases, leaving 0 bases not matched to a gene. In germline, CDR1 is MGHDK, CDR2 SYGVNS. This CDR3 is built from 14 residues.

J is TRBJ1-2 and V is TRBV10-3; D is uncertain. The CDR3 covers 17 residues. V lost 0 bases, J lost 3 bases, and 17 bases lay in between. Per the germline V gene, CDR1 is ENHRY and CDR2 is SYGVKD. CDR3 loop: CAISESVRKPIDYGYTF. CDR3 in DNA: TGTGCCATCAGTGAGTCGGTGAGGAAACCTATTGACTATGGCTACACCTTC.

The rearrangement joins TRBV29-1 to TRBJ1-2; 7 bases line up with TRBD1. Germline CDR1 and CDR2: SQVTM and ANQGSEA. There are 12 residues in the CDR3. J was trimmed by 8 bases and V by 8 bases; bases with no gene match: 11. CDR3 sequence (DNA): TGCAGCATAAGACAGACAGGGTACGGCTACACCTTC. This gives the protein CSIRQTGYGYTF. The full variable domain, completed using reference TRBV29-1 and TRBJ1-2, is SAVISQKPSRDICQRGTSLTIQCQVDSQVTMMFWYRQQPGQSLTLIATANQGSEATYESGFVIDKFPISRPNLTFSTLTVSNMSPEDSSIYLCSIRQTGYGYTFGSGTRLTVV.

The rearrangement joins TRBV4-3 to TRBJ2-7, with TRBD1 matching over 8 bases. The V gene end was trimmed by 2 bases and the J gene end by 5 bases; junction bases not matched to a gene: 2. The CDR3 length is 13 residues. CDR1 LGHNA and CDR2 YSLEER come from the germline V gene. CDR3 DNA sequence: TGCGCCAGCAGCCAAAAGACAGGGGACGAGCAGTACTTC. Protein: CASSQKTGDEQYF.

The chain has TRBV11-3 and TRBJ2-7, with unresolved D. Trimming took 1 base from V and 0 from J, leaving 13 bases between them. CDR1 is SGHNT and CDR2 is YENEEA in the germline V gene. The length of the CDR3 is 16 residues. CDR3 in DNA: TGTGCCAGCAGCTTAGCCTTCGCGAAGAGCTCCTACGAGCAGTACTTC. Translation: CASSLAFAKSSYEQYF.

CDR3 residues: CASSTSPPRPQETQYF. The DNA for the CDR3 is TGTGCCAGTAGTACCTCTCCACCCCGTCCGCAAGAGACCCAGTACTTC. This chain connects TRBV19 to TRBJ2-5; D gene unclear. Trimming removed 4 bases from V and 2 bases from J, with 17 bases in between. Germline CDR1 is LNHDA and CDR2 is SQIVND (reference sequence). The CDR3 runs to 16 residues.